This T cell receptor beta chain was sequenced for a study of shared clonotypes between healthy human individuals. TCRdb's table, derived via immunoSEQ multiplex PCR, lists solely in-frame clones and lacks some. The table records approximately 2,200,000 clones, 93% of them present only once. CD45RO-negative, CCR7-selected cells formed the naive CD8 fraction, which excluded terminally differentiated effector memory CD45RA+ cells. Trimming removed 0 bases at V and 9 bases at J, with 15 bases between. The CDR3 spans 15 residues. The germline V gene encodes CDR1 LGHNA and CDR2 YSLEER. The sequencing input was naive CD8+ T cells from PBMCs. This clonotype was sampled from a man younger than 35 in good health. Some clones in this sample may be carry-over from other donors' samples. This chain links TRBV4-3 with TRBJ2-1, with D perhaps matching TRBD2 (6 bases). The CDR3 loop is CASSQDGAGPGEQFF. The DNA of the CDR3 is TGCGCCAGCAGCCAAGATGGGGCGGGGCCCGGTGAGCAGTTCTTC.